One and the same sample provided the 18 T cell receptor beta chains below, sequenced in a study of T cells in localized non-small cell lung cancer. Some clones are missing from TCRdb's copy, which holds only in-frame ones; the method was immunoSEQ multiplex PCR. The sample has about 24,000 clones; 88% are singletons. Sequenced material: peripheral blood mononuclear cells, taken before any cancer treatment. The receptor source for this set is a woman aged 40-69 years with stage III lung adenocarcinoma.

The rearrangement links TRBV9 to TRBJ1-2; D possibly corresponds to TRBD1 (5 bases). There are 12 residues in the CDR3. V lost 4 bases, J lost 5 bases, and 9 bases lay in between. Germline V gene data show CDR1 as SGDLS and CDR2 as YYNGEE. The CDR3: CASSPGGYGYTF. CDR3 bases: TGTGCCAGCAGCCCGGGGGGGTATGGCTACACCTTC.

The chain combines TRBV2 with TRBJ1-2; 7 bases are a match to TRBD1. With V trimmed by 7 bases and J by 6 bases, 8 bases remained unmatched. The CDR3 is 13 amino acids. Germline V lookup: CDR1 SNHLY, CDR2 FYNNEI. The CDR3 is CASTPGQYNGYTF. The CDR3 coding sequence is TGTGCCAGCACCCCGGGACAGTATAATGGCTACACCTTC. Based on the CDR3 plus reference TRBV2 and TRBJ1-2, the full variable domain is EPEVTQTPSHQVTQMGQEVILRCVPISNHLYFYWYRQILGQKVEFLVSFYNNEISEKSEIFDDQFSVERPDGSNFTLKIRSTKLEDSAMYFCASTPGQYNGYTFGSGTRLTVV.

This chain uses TRBV9 with TRBJ1-1; possible D gene TRBD1, 6 bases. The CDR3 length is 15 residues. Looked up from germline, CDR1 is SGDLS and CDR2 is YYNGEE. V gave up 3 bases and J gave up 0 bases, with 12 bases separating them. DNA of the CDR3: TGTGCCAGCAGCGACGGGGGCAGCATGAACACTGAAGCTTTCTTT. It codes for CASSDGGSMNTEAFF.

J is TRBJ1-4 and V is TRBV11-2, with D possibly being TRBD1 (5 bases). Germline V CDR1 and CDR2: SGHAT, FQNNGV. Trimming shortened V by 5 bases and J by 0 bases, and 13 bases separated the two germline ends. This CDR3 comprises 16 residues. In DNA form, the CDR3 reads TGTGCCAGCAGCCCTACGGGGGTTGCAACTAATGAAAAACTGTTTTTT. Encoded protein: CASSPTGVATNEKLFF.

The rearrangement links TRBV5-6 to TRBJ1-1; 7 nucleotides agree with TRBD1. In germline, CDR1 is SGHDT, CDR2 YYEEEE. CDR3 length equals 14 residues. With V trimmed by 3 bases and J by 4 bases, 6 bases remained unmatched. CDR3 amino acids: CASSWGTAGTEAFF. CDR3 DNA sequence: TGTGCCAGCAGCTGGGGGACAGCGGGCACTGAAGCTTTCTTT.

The chain carries TRBV7-2 and TRBJ2-6; TRBD1 agrees at 9 bases. Germline CDR1 and CDR2: SGHTA and FQGNSA. Germline trimming cut 3 bases from V and 0 bases from J; bases unmatched to any gene: 3. The CDR3 covers 17 residues. In DNA, the CDR3 is TGTGCCAGCAGCTTTGGGACAGGGAGCTCTGGGGCCAACGTCCTGACTTTC. Protein product: CASSFGTGSSGANVLTF.

This sequence joins TRBV7-9 and TRBJ2-7; D tentatively reads TRBD1 or TRBD2 (6 bases each). The germline V gene has CDR1 SEHNR and CDR2 FQNEAQ (reference sequence). The CDR3 sequence is 13 residues long. V was trimmed by 5 bases and J by 5 bases, leaving 13 bases between them. CDR3 residues: CASSRGDLHEQYF. The CDR3 nucleotides read TGTGCCAGCAGCAGGGGGGATCTCCACGAGCAGTACTTC.

This chain joins TRBV18 and TRBJ2-7; no clear D gene. Trimming removed 6 bases from V and 0 bases from J, with 12 bases in between. CDR3 length equals 14 residues. Looked up from germline, CDR1 is KGHSH and CDR2 is LQKENI. This CDR3 is CASSRGVSSYEQYF. The CDR3 DNA reads TGTGCCAGCTCGCGAGGAGTTAGCTCCTACGAGCAGTACTTC.

V gene TRBV7-6 combines with J gene TRBJ2-5; TRBD2 might be the D (5 bases). The CDR3 is 15 amino acids. Germline V CDR1 and CDR2: SGHVS, FNYEAQ. Trimming pared 5 bases from V and 2 bases from J, leaving 15 bases between. CDR3 in amino acids: CASSLEAGSQETQYF. DNA of the CDR3: TGTGCCAGCAGCCTCGAGGCGGGCAGTCAAGAGACCCAGTACTTC.

V usage is TRBV10-1 and J usage is TRBJ2-1; D tentatively reads TRBD1 or TRBD2 (5 bases each). CDR1 and CDR2 from the germline V gene are WNHNN and SYGVQD (reference sequence). Trimming removed 3 bases from V and 1 base from J, with 16 bases in between. There are 17 residues in the CDR3. CDR3 residues: CASSDGDPPESYNEQFF. The CDR3 bases are TGCGCCAGCAGTGACGGGGACCCACCTGAATCCTACAATGAGCAGTTCTTC.

This clone was found a few times. J is TRBJ1-1 and V is TRBV10-2; no definite D call. With 0 bases removed from V and 8 bases from J, the gap between germline ends came to 7 bases. Germline CDR1 is WSHSY and CDR2 is SAAADI. The CDR3 totals 12 residues. CDR3 in DNA: TGCGCCAGCAGTGAGTCTGGAGGGGAAGCTTTCTTT. Protein: CASSESGGEAFF.

This clone showed up just once. This sequence joins TRBV14 and TRBJ2-5; TRBD2 matches 7 bases. Germline values: CDR1 SGHDN, CDR2 FVKESK. The CDR3 loop spans 17 amino acids. Unmatched junction bases numbered 15, after V lost 4 bases and J lost 4 bases. Here the CDR3 DNA reads TGTGCCAGCAGCCCCATTGGGGGAGGGCCCCCCAGAGAGACCCAGTACTTC. This translates into CASSPIGGGPPRETQYF.

V usage is TRBV5-1 and J usage is TRBJ1-6; tentative D call: TRBD1 (5 bases). CDR1 SGHRS and CDR2 YFSETQ come from the germline V gene. V lost 1 base to trimming and J lost 6 bases, with 20 bases between them. The CDR3 consists of 18 residues. The CDR3 DNA reads TGCGCCAGCAGCTTGCGGGCTCCTGTGGACATTGCTAATTCACCCCTCCACTTT. This gives the protein CASSLRAPVDIANSPLHF.

V is TRBV7-3 and J is TRBJ1-2; tentatively, D is TRBD1 (6 bases). The germline V and J ends were trimmed by 2 bases and 0 bases, with 19 bases remaining between them. The CDR3 runs to 18 residues. CDR1 and CDR2 from the germline V gene are SGHTA and FQGTGA. The CDR3 nucleotides read TGTGCCAGCAGCTTAGCCGGGGGGCCAGGAAGAGCTAACTATGGCTACACCTTC. Its protein product is CASSLAGGPGRANYGYTF. The full variable domain, with the rest looked up from reference TRBV7-3 and TRBJ1-2, is GAGVSQTPSNKVTEKGKYVELRCDPISGHTALYWYRQSLGQGPEFLIYFQGTGAADDSGLPNDRFFAVRPEGSVSTLKIQRTERGDSAVYLCASSLAGGPGRANYGYTFGSGTRLTVV.

The rearrangement uses TRBV5-1 and TRBJ2-7; 11 bases map to TRBD2. Losses at the gene ends were 4 bases for V and 7 bases for J; bases not matched to a gene: 10. Germline loops: CDR1 SGHRS, CDR2 YFSETQ. This CDR3 is 15 amino acids long. CDR3 sequence: CASSPTSGEVGEQYF. CDR3 nucleotides: TGCGCCAGCAGCCCGACTAGCGGGGAGGTGGGGGAGCAGTACTTC.

The chain is built from TRBV30 and TRBJ2-2, with 9 bases fitting TRBD2. Germline CDR1 and CDR2: GTSNPN and SVGIG (reference sequence). This CDR3 spans 16 amino acids. V dropped 1 base and J dropped 5; count of bases not matched to a gene: 8. The DNA for the CDR3 is TGTGCCTGGAGTGACCAAGCTAGCGGGGATACCGGGGAGCTGTTTTTT. Encoded protein: CAWSDQASGDTGELFF.

This chain links TRBV5-6 with TRBJ1-1, with TRBD1 identical over 7 bases. The CDR3 is 17 amino acids. Germline V lookup: CDR1 SGHDT, CDR2 YYEEEE. V gave up 2 bases and J gave up 0 bases; unmatched junction bases: 10. CDR3 protein: CASSFRGQGSMNTEAFF. CDR3 in DNA: TGTGCCAGCAGCTTTAGGGGGCAGGGCAGCATGAACACTGAAGCTTTCTTT. The full variable domain, completed using reference TRBV5-6 and TRBJ1-1, is DAGVTQSPTHLIKTRGQQVTLRCSPKSGHDTVSWYQQALGQGPQFIFQYYEEEERQRGNFPDRFSGHQFPNYSSELNVNALLLGDSALYLCASSFRGQGSMNTEAFFGQGTRLTVV.

This clone is a singleton in its sample. The J gene is TRBJ2-4, the V gene TRBV19, with 9 nucleotides matching TRBD1. Unmatched junction bases numbered 8, after V lost 6 bases and J lost 5 bases. The CDR3 runs to 15 residues. From germline, CDR1 is LNHDA and CDR2 SQIVND (reference sequence). CDR3 DNA sequence: TGTGCCAGTAGAGGAACTCGGACAGGGGAAAACATTCAGTACTTC. Protein sequence: CASRGTRTGENIQYF.